One and the same sample provided the 10 T cell receptor beta chains below, sequenced in a study of T cell responses to AZD1222 COVID-19 vaccine. This table comes from immunoSEQ multiplex PCR, and its TCRdb copy is limited to in-frame clones, with some not included. The data contain 140,000 to 150,000 clones, around four fifths of them singletons. The sequencing used peripheral blood, collected on day 0 of MenACWY control vaccination. The source is an adult in good health.

The V call is TRBV28, the J call TRBJ1-1, with D hard to call. Germline CDR1 is MDHEN and CDR2 is SYDVKM. CDR3 length: 12 residues. With 3 bases removed from V and 8 bases from J, the gap between germline ends came to 10 bases. The CDR3, as DNA: TGTGCCAGCAGTTTGTTGCAAGGGGAAGCTTTCTTT. Amino acids: CASSLLQGEAFF.

This clone was picked up one time. CDR3 sequence (DNA): TGTGCCAGCAGTGACTCGAGCCGGGGCCTATATAGCAATCAGCCCCAGCATTTT. Encoded protein: CASSDSSRGLYSNQPQHF. The genes are TRBV6-4 and TRBJ1-5, with TRBD1 as a possible D gene (5 bases). Trimming removed 0 bases at V and 0 bases at J, with 15 bases between. Germline values: CDR1 MRHNA, CDR2 SNTAGT. CDR3 size: 18 residues.

The chain joins TRBV6-5 to TRBJ1-1; TRBD1 aligns across 8 bases. The CDR3 spans 13 residues. Losses at the gene ends were 6 bases for V and 6 bases for J; bases not matched to a gene: 6. CDR1 and CDR2 (germline): MNHEY, SVGAGI. The CDR3 sequence is CASSWTGRPEAFF. In DNA, the CDR3 is TGTGCCAGCAGCTGGACAGGGCGACCTGAAGCTTTCTTT.

The CDR3 DNA follows: TGTGCCAGTAGTGGTGTCCCCTTTTCCGGGAAAGAGAACACTGAAGCTTTCTTT. This encodes CASSGVPFSGKENTEAFF. The rearrangement joins TRBV19 to TRBJ1-1; D remains ambiguous. Per germline, CDR1 LNHDA and CDR2 SQIVND (reference sequence). V was shortened by 5 bases and J by 1 base, with 23 bases between the two germline ends. The CDR3 length is 18 residues.

This chain joins TRBV20-1 and TRBJ1-1; D is unclear. This CDR3 has 13 amino acids. V shed 3 bases and J shed 1 base, with 9 bases lying between them. Germline V gives CDR1 DFQATT, CDR2 SNEGSKA (reference sequence). This CDR3 reads CSASEVGNTEAFF. DNA of the CDR3: TGCAGTGCTAGTGAGGTTGGGAACACTGAAGCTTTCTTT.

This clone has a single count. The rearrangement joins TRBV6-5 to TRBJ1-1; D is perhaps TRBD1 (5 bases). Germline V gene lookup returns CDR1 MNHEY and CDR2 SVGAGI. The V end lost 6 bases, the J end lost 3 bases, and 11 bases lay between the germline ends. The CDR3 runs 13 residues. The chain's CDR3 is CASSLDRYTEAFF. The CDR3 DNA sequence: TGTGCCAGCAGCCTCGACAGATACACTGAAGCTTTCTTT.

This sequence joins TRBV28 and TRBJ1-6; D gene uncertain. CDR3 length: 13 residues. Per germline, CDR1 MDHEN and CDR2 SYDVKM. V lost 4 bases, J lost 9 bases, and 10 bases lay in between. The CDR3 reads CASSSRRGSPLHF. The DNA of the CDR3 is TGTGCCAGCAGTTCGCGACGGGGTTCACCCCTCCACTTT.

The chain links TRBV5-1 to TRBJ2-2; the match to TRBD2 covers 14 bases. V lost 3 bases to trimming and J lost 0 bases; unmatched junction nucleotides: 4. In germline, CDR1 is SGHRS, CDR2 YFSETQ. The CDR3 loop spans 18 amino acids. As DNA, the CDR3 is TGCGCCAGCAGCTCGGGACTAGCGGGGGACGCGAACACCGGGGAGCTGTTTTTT. This translates into CASSSGLAGDANTGELFF.

This chain joins TRBV7-6 and TRBJ2-2, with D possibly TRBD2 on 5 matching bases. The V end lost 2 bases, the J end lost 4 bases, and 14 bases lay between the germline ends. CDR1 and CDR2 (germline): SGHVS, FNYEAQ. CDR3 length equals 16 residues. CDR3 region: CASSLLSRGSTGELFF. CDR3 coding DNA: TGTGCCAGCAGCTTACTGAGTCGGGGTTCCACCGGGGAGCTGTTTTTT.

The chain combines TRBV2 with TRBJ1-1, with 7 bases matching TRBD1. CDR1 is SNHLY, CDR2 FYNNEI, per germline. V trimming: 4 bases; J trimming: 2 bases; junction bases outside the gene matches: 4. The CDR3 length is 14 residues. The CDR3 protein is CASSVDRVNTEAFF. CDR3 nucleotide sequence: TGTGCCAGCAGTGTAGACAGGGTAAACACTGAAGCTTTCTTT.